The sequence of this T cell receptor beta chain was determined in a study of vaccination effects on CD4 cells after COVID-19. Study-wide findings and caveats: Vaccine- and infection-induced clones showed marked clonal contraction late following vaccination.

Clones were read by immunoSEQ multiplex PCR, and TCRdb kept only the in-frame ones, dropping some. The sample lists tens of thousands of clones; 76% were seen once. On approximately day 9 of culture, CD4+ T cells were separated out. This person caught SARS-CoV-2 sometime from March to December 2020, and PCR testing confirmed the infection. Either the mRNA-1273 or the BNT162b2 vaccine was given to participants as two doses. Notes on this clone: Its antigen is not known.

The TCR sequence derives from a human donor who had a prior SARS-CoV-2 infection. The sequencing here drew on CD4+ T cells from PBMCs cultured without peptide, taken after COVID-19 vaccination.

CDR3 region: CAISLAGQVVEQYF. DNA for the CDR3: TGTGCCATCTCTTTAGCGGGACAGGTGGTCGAGCAGTACTTC. The chain recombines TRBV10-3 with TRBJ2-7, with D perhaps TRBD1 or TRBD2 (8 bases each). Germline CDR1 and CDR2: ENHRY and SYGVKD. This CDR3 is built from 14 residues. Deletions cut 8 bases from V and 6 bases from J, with 20 bases between.